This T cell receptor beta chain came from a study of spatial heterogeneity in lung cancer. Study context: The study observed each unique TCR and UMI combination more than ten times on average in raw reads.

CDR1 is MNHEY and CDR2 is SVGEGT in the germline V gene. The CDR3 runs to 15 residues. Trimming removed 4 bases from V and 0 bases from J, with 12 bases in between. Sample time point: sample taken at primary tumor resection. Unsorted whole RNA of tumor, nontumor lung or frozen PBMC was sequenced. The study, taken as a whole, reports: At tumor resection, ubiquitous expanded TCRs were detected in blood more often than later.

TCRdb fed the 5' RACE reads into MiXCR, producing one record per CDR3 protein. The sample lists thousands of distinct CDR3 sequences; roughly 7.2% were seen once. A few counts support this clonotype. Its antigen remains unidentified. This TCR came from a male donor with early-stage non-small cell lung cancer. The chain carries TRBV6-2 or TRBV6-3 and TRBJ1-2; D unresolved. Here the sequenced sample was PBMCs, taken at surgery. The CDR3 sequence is CASSSFRESNYGYTF. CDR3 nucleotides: TGTGCCAGCAGTTCTTTCCGCGAATCTAACTATGGCTACACCTTC.